A selection of T cell receptor beta chains follows, all from one sample in a study of cytomegalovirus exposure and HLA in healthy donors. The assay was immunoSEQ multiplex PCR, and TCRdb's table has in-frame clones only and misses some. The data hold about 190,000 clones, with 81% observed a single time. Sequenced input: PBMCs. The receptors derive from a man aged 50 to 60 in good health and CMV-seronegative. Each CDR3 is given with its conserved first and last residue. D genes are given only for firm matches. Size is stated for part of the rows, as once, few or many counts, or as a class when the clone is expanded.

CDR3nt | CDR3aa | j_gene | d_gene | abundance | v_gene
TGCAGCGTTTCACAGGATCCCCATGGCTACACCTTC | CSVSQDPHGYTF | TRBJ1-2 | . | . | TRBV29-1
TGTGCCAGCAGCTCAACGACAGGGGAGAACACTGAAGCTTTCTTT | CASSSTTGENTEAFF | TRBJ1-1 | TRBD1 | . | TRBV11-2
TGTGCCAGCAGTACGACAGGGATCGTGGACGAGCAGTACTTC | CASSTTGIVDEQYF | TRBJ2-7 | TRBD1 | . | TRBV2
TGTGCCAGCAGCTTCGGGGGGTTCGGCGGCTACACCTTC | CASSFGGFGGYTF | TRBJ1-2 | . | . | TRBV5-6
TGTGCCAGCAGCTTCAGGGGCTGGGGAGAGACCCAGTACTTC | CASSFRGWGETQYF | TRBJ2-5 | . | once | TRBV11-2
TGTGCCATCAAGGGGACAGGGCCCGACACTGAAGCTTTCTTT | CAIKGTGPDTEAFF | TRBJ1-1 | TRBD1 | . | TRBV10-3
TGTGCCAGCAGTTTTAGGGGTCCCTTAACGAACACTGAAGCTTTCTTT | CASSFRGPLTNTEAFF | TRBJ1-1 | . | few | TRBV27
TGTGCCAGCAGCGAGACGGGGACAAGCAATCAGCCCCAGCATTTT | CASSETGTSNQPQHF | TRBJ1-5 | . | . | TRBV7-9
TGTTCCAGCAGCTTAGGTGCAGGCTGGGATTCACCCCTCCACTTT | CSSSLGAGWDSPLHF | TRBJ1-6 | . | once | TRBV7-9
TGTGCCAGCAGCTTAGGGCAACGGGACAGGGGAGGAGAGACCCAGTACTTC | CASSLGQRDRGGETQYF | TRBJ2-5 | TRBD1 | once | TRBV11-3
TGTGCCAGCAGCCCAGGGGGGCTAGCCAAAAACATTCAGTACTTC | CASSPGGLAKNIQYF | TRBJ2-4 | . | once | TRBV5-4
TGTGCCAGCAGCGTAGAGCAGGGCGAGACCTACGAGCAGTACTTC | CASSVEQGETYEQYF | TRBJ2-7 | . | . | TRBV9
TGTGCCAGCAGCACCGGAGGGGTCATGAACACTGAAGCTTTCTTT | CASSTGGVMNTEAFF | TRBJ1-1 | . | few | TRBV5-6
TGTGCCAGCAGCCCGGGACTTCGAAACGGGGCTTTCTTT | CASSPGLRNGAFF | TRBJ1-1 | . | few | TRBV6-5
TGTGCCAGCAGTGGACAGGGGAAAGAGACCCAGTACTTC | CASSGQGKETQYF | TRBJ2-5 | TRBD1 | . | TRBV2
TGCGCCAGCAGCTTGTCTTCGGGACAGGGTACCGGGGAGCTGTTTTTT | CASSLSSGQGTGELFF | TRBJ2-2 | TRBD1 | . | TRBV5-1
TGTGCCAGCAGTTTATCGGGGACATACAGGGGTACCGGAGATACGCAGTATTTT | CASSLSGTYRGTGDTQYF | TRBJ2-3 | TRBD1 | . | TRBV27
TGTGCCAGCATCCCCCCCGGGAGATCCTACGAGCAGTACTTC | CASIPPGRSYEQYF | TRBJ2-7 | . | . | TRBV27
TGTGCCAGTCATGGACAGGGCCACTACGAGCAGTACTTC | CASHGQGHYEQYF | TRBJ2-7 | TRBD1 | once | TRBV6-6
TGTGCCAGCAGCGTAGCTACCCGGACATCTAGAAACTATGGCTACACCTTC | CASSVATRTSRNYGYTF | TRBJ1-2 | . | . | TRBV9
TGCGCCAGCAGCAACCCCCCCCGAGGAAAGGACACTGAAGCTTTCTTT | CASSNPPRGKDTEAFF | TRBJ1-1 | . | few | TRBV4-1
TGCGCCAGCGAGGGATCGGGGAGTAGCACTGAAGCTTTCTTT | CASEGSGSSTEAFF | TRBJ1-1 | . | . | TRBV5-1
TGTGCCAGCAGTTATAGACAGGCCCAGACTAATGAAAAACTGTTTTTT | CASSYRQAQTNEKLFF | TRBJ1-4 | . | . | TRBV28
TGTGCTAGTGGTTTTGGCATATGGGGGGAGACCTACCATGAGCAGTTCTTC | CASGFGIWGETYHEQFF | TRBJ2-1 | . | once | TRBV12-5
TGCAGCGCCCGGCGGTTTAGCGGGGGGCCCCTCACCGGGGAGCTGTTTTTT | CSARRFSGGPLTGELFF | TRBJ2-2 | TRBD2 | . | TRBV29-1
TGCGCCAGCAGCCAAGATGAGACGGGGTTCAACTATGGCTACACCTTC | CASSQDETGFNYGYTF | TRBJ1-2 | . | . | TRBV4-3
TGTGCCAGTAGTCCCTCGTTCCTCTCTGGAAACACCATATATTTT | CASSPSFLSGNTIYF | TRBJ1-3 | . | . | TRBV19
TGTGCCAGCAGCGTAGGCGGAACAGGGAATCAGCCCCAGCATTTT | CASSVGGTGNQPQHF | TRBJ1-5 | . | once | TRBV9
TGCGCCAGCAGCCAAGATATCAGGCAGTTTCAATCACCCCTCCACTTT | CASSQDIRQFQSPLHF | TRBJ1-6 | . | . | TRBV4-1
TGCGCCAGCAGCCAAGATCGTCCAGCGGGGGGGATTGAGCAGTACTTC | CASSQDRPAGGIEQYF | TRBJ2-7 | TRBD2 | . | TRBV4-3
TGTGCCAGCAGCCGGGGACTTTTCTTTGGCTACACCTTC | CASSRGLFFGYTF | TRBJ1-2 | . | . | TRBV11-2
TGTGCCAGCAGCTCATCAACGAGAGTTCTCGGTGCAGAAAAACTGTTTTTT | CASSSSTRVLGAEKLFF | TRBJ1-4 | . | . | TRBV5-6
TGCGCCAGCAGCATATGGACAGGGGTTGGTAACTATGGCTACACCTTC | CASSIWTGVGNYGYTF | TRBJ1-2 | TRBD1 | . | TRBV5-1
TGTGCCAGCAGCTTGCAGGGAGGGGACACTGAAGCTTTCTTT | CASSLQGGDTEAFF | TRBJ1-1 | . | . | TRBV9
TGTGCCAGCAGCCTAGTGGGGCAGAGGAACACTGAAGCTTTCTTT | CASSLVGQRNTEAFF | TRBJ1-1 | . | . | TRBV7-2
TGTGCCAGTAGTATTCAGGGGCGAGTATCCTACACCTTC | CASSIQGRVSYTF | TRBJ1-2 | . | once | TRBV19
TGCGCCAGCAGCTTCGGGGACAGCTACACTGAAGCTTTCTTT | CASSFGDSYTEAFF | TRBJ1-1 | TRBD1 | . | TRBV4-1
TGCGCCACCTCTTCGACTAGCGAAGGGGATACGCAGTATTTT | CATSSTSEGDTQYF | TRBJ2-3 | TRBD2 | . | TRBV10-1
TGTGCCAGCAGTTTCGGGAATTCACCCCTCCACTTT | CASSFGNSPLHF | TRBJ1-6 | . | . | TRBV27
TGCGCCAGCAGCCTACAGGGCCCGGGGAACACTGAAGCTTTCTTT | CASSLQGPGNTEAFF | TRBJ1-1 | . | . | TRBV4-3
TGTGCCAGCAGTGGAAATTTCAGGGCTAGCACAGATACGCAGTATTTT | CASSGNFRASTDTQYF | TRBJ2-3 | . | few | TRBV27
TGTGCCAGCAGCTTTGGGAGTTCAACTAATGAAAAACTGTTTTTT | CASSFGSSTNEKLFF | TRBJ1-4 | . | few | TRBV7-8
TGTGCCAGTAGTACCCACAGGGTCACTGAAGCTTTCTTT | CASSTHRVTEAFF | TRBJ1-1 | . | . | TRBV19
TGTGCCAGCAGCTTGACAGGGAAAAAACTGTTTTTT | CASSLTGKKLFF | TRBJ1-4 | TRBD1 | . | TRBV7-2
TGTGCCAGCAGTTCCCAGGGGATATCGAGGGAGCAGTACTTC | CASSSQGISREQYF | TRBJ2-5 | . | few | TRBV2
TGTGCCAGCAGCCCTGTATCAGGGGGCGCGGGGGAGCAGTACTTC | CASSPVSGGAGEQYF | TRBJ2-7 | TRBD1 | . | TRBV9
TGCGCCAGCAGCCGTAAAGGGGGCGAGAACATTCAGTACTTC | CASSRKGGENIQYF | TRBJ2-4 | TRBD1 | . | TRBV9
TGTGCCAGCAGCTTTCATTCCGCGGGGGCCTCATACAATGAGCAGTTCTTC | CASSFHSAGASYNEQFF | TRBJ2-1 | . | . | TRBV7-2
TGTTCCAGCAGCAAGGTGACATCTGCGAACACTGAAGCTTTCTTT | CSSSKVTSANTEAFF | TRBJ1-1 | . | . | TRBV7-9
TGTGCCAGCAGCCGTGGGTTCGGGAACACAGATACGCAGTATTTT | CASSRGFGNTDTQYF | TRBJ2-3 | . | . | TRBV7-2
TGTGCCATCAGTGGCCTCGGGACAGGGTCGAACACCGGGGAGCTGTTTTTT | CAISGLGTGSNTGELFF | TRBJ2-2 | TRBD1 | . | TRBV10-3
TGTGCCAGCAGCAACAGGTTAGCCTCCTACGAGCAGTACTTC | CASSNRLASYEQYF | TRBJ2-7 | . | few | TRBV5-5
TGTGCCACCAGCAGAGCTCCAGGGGAGTGGGAAAAACTGTTTTTT | CATSRAPGEWEKLFF | TRBJ1-4 | . | . | TRBV15
TGTGCCAGCAGCTCGGGAGGGGCGAGCAATCAGCCCCAGCATTTT | CASSSGGASNQPQHF | TRBJ1-5 | . | once | TRBV7-2
TGTGCCAGTAAGGAAGACACCTACACCGGGGAGCTGTTTTTT | CASKEDTYTGELFF | TRBJ2-2 | . | . | TRBV19
TGCGCCAGCAGCCAAGATGGCGAGGGGACAGGGAGTGGCTACACCTTC | CASSQDGEGTGSGYTF | TRBJ1-2 | TRBD1 | . | TRBV4-3
TGTGCATCACAGGGGAACACCGGGGAGCTGTTTTTT | CASQGNTGELFF | TRBJ2-2 | . | . | TRBV10-3
TGCGCCAGCAGCCAAGATCAGGGGGGCTTAGAGACCCAGTACTTC | CASSQDQGGLETQYF | TRBJ2-5 | . | . | TRBV4-3
TGTGCCAGCGGGGAGGGATGGGGCAATCAGCCCCAGCATTTT | CASGEGWGNQPQHF | TRBJ1-5 | . | . | TRBV19
TGCGCCAGCAGCCCAGGGGTTATGGCTGGGGCCAACGTCCTGACTTTC | CASSPGVMAGANVLTF | TRBJ2-6 | . | . | TRBV5-1